This TCR beta chain was recorded in a study of blood T cells in healthy people across ages. General study findings and limits: Compared with aged donors, long-lived donors showed fewer expanded clones, suggesting selection. The recorded TCR beta diversity per million T cells decreased in a roughly linear manner with age. PBMCs went unsorted, and a conclusive naive versus antigen-experienced comparison was therefore prevented.

CDR1 and CDR2 from the germline V gene are SGHDN and FVKESK. This CDR3 region has 15 residues. PCR was performed a second time for roughly 7 to 11 cycles using a sample-barcoded 5' primer and a J-beta primer mix. TCRdb called the 5' RACE reads again in MiXCR, with one record for every CDR3 protein. The table includes roughly 1,700,000 distinct CDR3 sequences, about 28% detected once. This clonotype has just a few counts. As yet, its antigen is unknown. This chain joins TRBV14 and TRBJ2-1, with D perhaps being TRBD1 or TRBD2 (6 bases each). The J call may be in error: the DNA end matches TRBJ2-7 better. The receptor was isolated from a woman in her 30s in good health. The specimen sequenced was blood. This CDR3 reads CASSFGGGLDNEQYF. CDR3 bases: TGTGCCAGCAGCTTCGGAGGGGGGCTGGACAATGAGCAGTACTTC.